This T cell receptor (beta chain) was observed in a study of post-analysis software for immune sequencing data (dated by TCRdb to between 2014 and 2017). Notes on the research overall: The recorded disease courses included relapsing-remitting, secondary progressive and progressive-relapsing multiple sclerosis, and some patients had no subtype annotation. The patient repertoires were compared against approximately eleven previously published healthy control repertoires obtained from donors aged roughly 6 to 28 years. A subset of samples was prepared in parallel using single-end sample barcoding, then pooled and co-amplified after Illumina adapter ligation. The paper's findings and limits, for the study overall: Direct clustering with F measure showed strong co-clustering of samples prepared in the same batch, prompting a batch-effect correction. The multiple sclerosis patient group was slightly younger than the control group. Roughly 5 TRBV segments, including TRBV5-6, TRBV5-1 and TRBV20-1, were significantly more frequent in patients than controls. Compared with controls, multiple sclerosis patients had significantly lower normalized Chao1 diversity, a finding suggesting substantial peripheral T-cell clonal expansion.

This clonotype was counted a single time. Its antigen specificity is not known. The junction shows a germline mismatch at one end, possibly a read error. Receptors were amplified or captured by PCR. The data were produced on an Illumina HiSeq 2500. To reduce PCR and sequencing biases, unique molecular identifiers were built into the TCR beta cDNA libraries. Per 1 to 10 million input T cells, roughly 0.5 million cDNA molecules were obtained, such that each molecule approximated one T cell. The patient libraries were prepared and sequenced using the same protocol as the earlier healthy control dataset. Within a given batch, samples were prepared together, multiplexed and sequenced on the same HiSeq lane. From the authors' description of their analysis: MIGEC was used to process the raw barcoded reads, and molecular identifier groups with only a single read were discarded before consensus assembly and CDR3 extraction. VDJtools was used for post-analysis of the clonotype tables, and diversity was normalized by down-sampling every dataset to the size of the smallest sample. To correct batch-related cross-sample contamination, repertoire overlap clustering matched CDR3 amino acid sequences but not nucleotide sequences. TCRdb took the public reads, trimmed them with fastp at Q25, ran MiXCR for clone calling and kept in-frame beta chains. Entries are consolidated by CDR3 protein sequence, retaining the most common genes and DNA. These V and J calls are TCRdb output, not the study's own analysis. The sample table shows roughly 670,000 distinct CDR3 sequences, and 59% are seen once. 11% of the sample rests with the top ten.

The CDR3, cysteine through phenylalanine, is 15 amino acids long. Only the CDR3 region is kept as DNA, spanning 45 bases read in frame from base 1. CDR1 SGHTA and CDR2 FQGNSA are derived from the germline V gene. TCR beta repertoires were profiled from peripheral blood of over 10 young patients with multiple sclerosis to demonstrate the VDJtools post-analysis software. Multiple sclerosis patients were children and adolescents aged about 6 to 16 years. This receptor chain uses TRBV7-2 and TRBJ2-1, with TRBD2 tentatively as D gene (5 bases match). This receptor was obtained from a girl aged 2 to 10 with multiple sclerosis. The sample consisted of blood. The CDR3 reads as follows: CASSFYPDSYNEQVF. In nucleotide form, the sequence is TGTGCCAGCAGCTTTTATCCGGACTCATACAATGAGCAGGTCTTC.